This T cell receptor (beta chain) was obtained from a study of identical twins. Findings and limits, study-wide: Because invariant MAIT and iNKT cells could be present, zero-insertion analyses could be partly confounded. The study based its conclusions on cross-sectional statistical analysis and did not follow the same donors. Alpha sequences out of frame and shared by twins had excess low generation probability. There were fewer insertions in abundant cord blood beta clonotypes, but memory repertoires showed no such pattern.

As for this clonotype: What it recognizes is unknown.

V was clipped by 6 bases and J by 3 bases, with 15 bases between them. The CDR3 runs to 13 residues. Germline V lookup: CDR1 DFQATT, CDR2 SNEGSKA (reference sequence). Each CDR3 protein gets one entry after TCRdb re-called the 5' RACE reads with MiXCR. The table has hundreds of thousands of distinct CDR3 sequences, roughly 8.6% seen once. The same data also went into a second study, on yellow fever vaccine responses in identical twins.

The receptor was derived from a woman under 30 in good health. The J gene is TRBJ2-7, the V gene TRBV20-1; a possible D gene is TRBD1 (5 bases). Sequencing was done on a sample of memory (CD45RO+) T cells sorted from blood. CDR3 bases: TGCAGTGCCAAAGACAGAAATGACTACGAGCAGTACTTC. Residues: CSAKDRNDYEQYF.